Listed here is a single T cell receptor (beta chain). Its antigen remains unidentified. One end of the junction does not line up with germline, which may come from a read error. No cell sorting was done before RNA was extracted from the tissue. This non-tumor lung sample came from over 3 cm beyond the tumor edge. Donors were chemotherapy-naive, newly diagnosed lung cancer surgical patients in China, August–November 2014. The library came from three nested PCR rounds adapted from ARM-PCR protocols. TCRdb reprocessed the multiplex PCR reads via MiXCR and lists one record per CDR3 protein. The table records approximately 120,000 distinct CDR3 sequences, 62% of them present only once. This CDR3 comprises 13 residues. Germline CDR1 is SGHAT and CDR2 is FQNNGV. The source of the sample is a study of tumor and adjacent non-tumor tissue in lung cancer. Whole-study findings and limits: TCR diversity was significantly greater in tumor than normal lung tissue. Normal lung showed higher cumulative top 100 clone frequency than tumor. Tumor TCR diversity, when higher, was linked to shorter survival.

V usage is TRBV11-2 and J usage is TRBJ2-5; D unclear. The source of this sequence is a man in his 60s with non-small cell lung cancer. The sample was distant non-tumor lung tissue. CDR3 sequence reads: CASSPSLQEIQYF. In DNA form, the CDR3 reads TGCGCCAGCAGCCCATCCCTCCAAGAGATCCAGTACTTC. The complete variable domain, with remaining parts taken from reference TRBV11-2 and TRBJ2-5, reads EAGVAQSPRYKIIEKRQSVAFWCNPISGHATLYWYQQILGQGPKLLIQFQNNGVVDDSQLPKDRFSAERLKGVDSTLKIQPAKLEDSAVYLCASSPSLQEIQYFGPGTRLLVL.